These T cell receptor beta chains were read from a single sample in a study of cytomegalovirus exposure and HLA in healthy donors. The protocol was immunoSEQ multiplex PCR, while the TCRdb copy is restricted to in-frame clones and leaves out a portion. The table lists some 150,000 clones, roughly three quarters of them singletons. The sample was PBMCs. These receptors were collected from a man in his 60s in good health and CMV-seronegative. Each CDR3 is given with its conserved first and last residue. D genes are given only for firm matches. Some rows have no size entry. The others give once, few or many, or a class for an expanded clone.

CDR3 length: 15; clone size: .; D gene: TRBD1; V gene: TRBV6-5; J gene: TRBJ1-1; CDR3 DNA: TGTGCCAGCAGAGAGACTCCCGGGACAGGCACTGAAGCTTTCTTT; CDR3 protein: CASRETPGTGTEAFF
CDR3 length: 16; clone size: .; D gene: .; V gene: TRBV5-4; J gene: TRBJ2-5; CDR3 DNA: TGTGCCAGCAGCGTAGGGGACTGGGGGTACCAAGAGACCCAGTACTTC; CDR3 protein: CASSVGDWGYQETQYF
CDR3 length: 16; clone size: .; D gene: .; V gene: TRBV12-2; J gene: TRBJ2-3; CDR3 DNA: TGTGCAAGTCGCCATCAACAGGGCGGGAGTACAGATACGCAGTATTTT; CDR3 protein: CASRHQQGGSTDTQYF
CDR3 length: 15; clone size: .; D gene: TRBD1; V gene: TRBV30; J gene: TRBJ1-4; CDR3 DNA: TGTGCCTGGAGTGAAAACAGGGGAAAGGAAGAAAAACTGTTTTTT; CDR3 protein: CAWSENRGKEEKLFF
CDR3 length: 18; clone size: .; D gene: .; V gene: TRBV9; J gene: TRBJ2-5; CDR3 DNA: TGTGCCAGCAGCCCCCTCGCCTTGGAGCAGCACTTCCAAGAGACCCAGTACTTC; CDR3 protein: CASSPLALEQHFQETQYF
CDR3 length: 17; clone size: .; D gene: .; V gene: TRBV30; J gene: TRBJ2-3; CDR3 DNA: TGTGCCTGGAGTCCAAGGACTACTGCGATGGACGGAGATACGCAGTATTTT; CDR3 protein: CAWSPRTTAMDGDTQYF
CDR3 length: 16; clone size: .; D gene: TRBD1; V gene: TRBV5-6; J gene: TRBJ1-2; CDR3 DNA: TGTGCCAGCAGCTCGTACCCAGGGGGAACTAACTATGGCTACACCTTC; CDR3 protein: CASSSYPGGTNYGYTF
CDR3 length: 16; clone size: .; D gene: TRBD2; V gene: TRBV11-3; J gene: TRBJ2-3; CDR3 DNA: TGTGCCAGCAGCTTAGGACTAGCGGGAAGCACAGATACGCAGTATTTT; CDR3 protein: CASSLGLAGSTDTQYF
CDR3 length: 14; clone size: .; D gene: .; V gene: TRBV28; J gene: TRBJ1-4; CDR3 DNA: TGTGCCAGCAGTTGGGGCTCCTCGGATGAAAAACTGTTTTTT; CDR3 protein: CASSWGSSDEKLFF
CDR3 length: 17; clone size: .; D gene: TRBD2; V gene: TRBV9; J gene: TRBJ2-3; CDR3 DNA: TGTGCCAGCAGCGTAGGACTAGCGGGGGATGCGATAGATACGCAGTATTTT; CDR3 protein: CASSVGLAGDAIDTQYF
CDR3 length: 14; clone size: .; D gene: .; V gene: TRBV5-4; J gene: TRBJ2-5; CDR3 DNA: TGTGCCAGCAGCTTGAGAACTAGCCGCGAGACCCAGTACTTC; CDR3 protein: CASSLRTSRETQYF
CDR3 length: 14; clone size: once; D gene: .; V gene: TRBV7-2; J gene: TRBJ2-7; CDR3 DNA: TGTGCCAGCAGCTTAGTTGTCAACTCCTACGAGCAGTACTTC; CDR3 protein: CASSLVVNSYEQYF
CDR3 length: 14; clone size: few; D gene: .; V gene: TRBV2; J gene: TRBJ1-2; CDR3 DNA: TGTGCCAGCAGTGTTGGGGGCTTATACTATGGCTACACCTTC; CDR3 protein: CASSVGGLYYGYTF
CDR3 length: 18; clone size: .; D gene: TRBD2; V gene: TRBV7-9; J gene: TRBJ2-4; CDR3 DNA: TGTTCCAGCAGCTTACCTAGCGGGAGGGCCGGGTCCAAAAACATTCAGTACTTC; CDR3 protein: CSSSLPSGRAGSKNIQYF
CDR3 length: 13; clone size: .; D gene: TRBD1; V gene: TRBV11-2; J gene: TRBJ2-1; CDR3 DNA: TGTGCCAGCAGACCGACAGGGGGCAATGAGCAGTTCTTC; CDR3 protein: CASRPTGGNEQFF
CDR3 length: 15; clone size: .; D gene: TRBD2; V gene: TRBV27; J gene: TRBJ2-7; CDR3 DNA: TGTGCCAGCAGGGCCGGGACTAGCGGGGCGTTCGAGCAGTACTTC; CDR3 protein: CASRAGTSGAFEQYF
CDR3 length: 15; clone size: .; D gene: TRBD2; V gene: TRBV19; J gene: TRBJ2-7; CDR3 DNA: TGTGCCAGTACCCGTAGCGGGAGTAAGTCCTACGAGCAGTACTTC; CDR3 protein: CASTRSGSKSYEQYF
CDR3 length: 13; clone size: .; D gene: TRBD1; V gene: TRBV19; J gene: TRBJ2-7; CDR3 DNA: TGTGCCAGTAGTATACAGGGGGCGGACGAGCAGTACTTC; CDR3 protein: CASSIQGADEQYF
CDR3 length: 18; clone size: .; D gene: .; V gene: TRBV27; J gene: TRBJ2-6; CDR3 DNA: TGTGCCAGCAGTTTATCCCCCAGGCACCGGGGTGGGGCCAACGTCCTGACTTTC; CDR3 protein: CASSLSPRHRGGANVLTF
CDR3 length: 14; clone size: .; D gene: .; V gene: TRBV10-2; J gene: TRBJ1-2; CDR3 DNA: TGCGCCAGCAGTGGATCCGGGGGGTCCTATGGCTACACCTTC; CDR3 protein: CASSGSGGSYGYTF
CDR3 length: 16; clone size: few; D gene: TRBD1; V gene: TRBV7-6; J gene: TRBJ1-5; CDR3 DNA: TGTGCCAGCAGCACCACAGGGGGCAGAAGCAATCAGCCCCAGCATTTT; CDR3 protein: CASSTTGGRSNQPQHF
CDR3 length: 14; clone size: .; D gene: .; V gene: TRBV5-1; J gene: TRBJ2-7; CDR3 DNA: TGCGCCAGCAGTTTCGCCGGGACAAGCTACGAGCAGTACTTC; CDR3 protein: CASSFAGTSYEQYF
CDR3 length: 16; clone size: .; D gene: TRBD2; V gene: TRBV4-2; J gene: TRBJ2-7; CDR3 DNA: TGTGCCAGCAGCCAAGATACTAGCGGGACCACCTACGAGCAGTACTTC; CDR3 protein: CASSQDTSGTTYEQYF
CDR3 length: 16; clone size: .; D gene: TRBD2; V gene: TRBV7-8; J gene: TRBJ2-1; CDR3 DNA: TGTGCCAGCAGCTTAGCGCGGGGGGACATTTACAATGAGCAGTTCTTC; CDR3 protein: CASSLARGDIYNEQFF
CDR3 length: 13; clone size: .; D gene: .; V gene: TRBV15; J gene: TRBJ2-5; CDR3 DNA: TGTGCCACCCGGAGACAGAGCCAAGAGACCCAGTACTTC; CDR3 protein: CATRRQSQETQYF
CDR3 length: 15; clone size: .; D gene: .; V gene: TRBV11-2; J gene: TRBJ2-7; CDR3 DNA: TGTGCCAGCAGCCCAGGACAGTCCTCCCCCTACGAGCAGTACTTC; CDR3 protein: CASSPGQSSPYEQYF
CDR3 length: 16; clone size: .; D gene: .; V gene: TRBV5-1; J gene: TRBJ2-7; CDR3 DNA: TGCGCCAGCAACCACGGGGGGACAGGAGCTATCTACGAGCAGTACTTC; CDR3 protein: CASNHGGTGAIYEQYF
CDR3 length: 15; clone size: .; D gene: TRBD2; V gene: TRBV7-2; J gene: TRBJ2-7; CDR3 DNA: TGTGCCAGCAGCTTTTACGGGGGGGGGTCTAACGAGCAGTACTTC; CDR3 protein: CASSFYGGGSNEQYF
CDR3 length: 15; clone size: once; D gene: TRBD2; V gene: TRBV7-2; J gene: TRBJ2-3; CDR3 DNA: TGTGCCAGCAGCTTGACTAGCGGGAGCTCAGATACGCAGTATTTT; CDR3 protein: CASSLTSGSSDTQYF
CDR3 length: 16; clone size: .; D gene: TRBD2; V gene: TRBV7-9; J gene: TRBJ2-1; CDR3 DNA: TGTGCCAGCAGCCCGTTTAGCGGGAGCTCCTACAATGAGCAGTTCTTC; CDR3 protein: CASSPFSGSSYNEQFF
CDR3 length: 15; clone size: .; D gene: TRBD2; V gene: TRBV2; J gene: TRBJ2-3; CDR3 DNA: TGTGCCAGCAGTGTCCAGCGGGGGATCACAGATACGCAGTATTTT; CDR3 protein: CASSVQRGITDTQYF
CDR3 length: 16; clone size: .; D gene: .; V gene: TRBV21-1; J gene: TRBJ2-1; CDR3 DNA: TGTGCCAGCAGCAAATCTAGCGGCAGCTCCTACAATGAGCAGTTCTTC; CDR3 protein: CASSKSSGSSYNEQFF
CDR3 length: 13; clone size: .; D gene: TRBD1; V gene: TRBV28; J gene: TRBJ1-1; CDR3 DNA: TGTGCCAGCACCCTACAGGGGCGGGCTGAAGCTTTCTTT; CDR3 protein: CASTLQGRAEAFF
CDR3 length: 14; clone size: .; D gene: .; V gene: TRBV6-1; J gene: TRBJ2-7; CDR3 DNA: TGTGCCAGCAGTATCGAGAAGAGCTCCTACGAGCAGTACTTC; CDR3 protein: CASSIEKSSYEQYF
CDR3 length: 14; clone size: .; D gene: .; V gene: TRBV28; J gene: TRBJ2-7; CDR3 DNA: TGTGCCAGCACCTTAGGGGGGGAAGGGTACGAGCAGTACTTC; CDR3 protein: CASTLGGEGYEQYF
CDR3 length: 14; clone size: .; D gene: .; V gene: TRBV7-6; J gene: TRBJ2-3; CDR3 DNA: TGTGCCAGCAGCTTTGGCCAGCGGTTAGATACGCAGTATTTT; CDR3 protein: CASSFGQRLDTQYF
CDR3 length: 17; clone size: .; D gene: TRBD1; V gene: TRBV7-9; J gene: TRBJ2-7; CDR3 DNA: TGTGCCAGCAGCCCACAGGGGGCGGGTTTCAAGTCCTACGAGCAGTACTTC; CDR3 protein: CASSPQGAGFKSYEQYF
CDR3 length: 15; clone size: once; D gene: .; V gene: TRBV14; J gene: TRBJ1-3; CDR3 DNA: TGTGCCAGCAGCCCCCAGGGACTGCTTGGTACCACCATATATTTT; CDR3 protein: CASSPQGLLGTTIYF
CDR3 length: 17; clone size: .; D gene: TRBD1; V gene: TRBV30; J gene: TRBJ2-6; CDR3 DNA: TGTGCCTGGAATCACTGGACAGGTTTCTCTGGGGCCAACGTCCTGACTTTC; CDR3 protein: CAWNHWTGFSGANVLTF
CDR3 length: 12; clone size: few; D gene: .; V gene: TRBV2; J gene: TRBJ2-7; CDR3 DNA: TGTGCCAGCGGAGCTTCGTGGGGCGGGCAGTACTTC; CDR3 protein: CASGASWGGQYF
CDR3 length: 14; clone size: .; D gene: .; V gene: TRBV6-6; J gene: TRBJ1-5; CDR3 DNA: TGTGCCAGCAGCGAGGGAGGACACAATCAGCCCCAGCATTTT; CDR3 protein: CASSEGGHNQPQHF
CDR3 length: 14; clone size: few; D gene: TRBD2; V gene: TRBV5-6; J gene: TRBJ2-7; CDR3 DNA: TGTGCCAGCAGCTTTGGGGCTAGCGGCTACGAGCAGTACTTC; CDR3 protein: CASSFGASGYEQYF
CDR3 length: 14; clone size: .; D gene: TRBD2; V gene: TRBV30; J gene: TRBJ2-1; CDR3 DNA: TGTGCCTGGAACCAGGGAGGGAAAGTCAATGAGCAGTTCTTC; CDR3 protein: CAWNQGGKVNEQFF
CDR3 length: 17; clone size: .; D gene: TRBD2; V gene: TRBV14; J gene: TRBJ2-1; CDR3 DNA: TGTGCCAGCAGCCACCACCGGGGCGGGAGGCCTCACAATGAGCAGTTCTTC; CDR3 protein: CASSHHRGGRPHNEQFF
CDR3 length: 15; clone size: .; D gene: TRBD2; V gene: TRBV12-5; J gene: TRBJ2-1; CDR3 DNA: TGTGCTAGTGGTGGAGCGGGAGAGCCCTACAATGAGCAGTTCTTC; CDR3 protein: CASGGAGEPYNEQFF
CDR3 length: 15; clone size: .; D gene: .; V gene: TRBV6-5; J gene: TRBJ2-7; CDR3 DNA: TGTGCCAGCAGTTACTCGAGGGCGGGCTCCTACGAGCAGTACTTC; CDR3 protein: CASSYSRAGSYEQYF
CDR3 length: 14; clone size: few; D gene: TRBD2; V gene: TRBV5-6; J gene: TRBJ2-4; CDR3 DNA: TGTGCCAGCAGCTCCCGGGGGGTCAGGAACATTCAGTACTTC; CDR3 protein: CASSSRGVRNIQYF
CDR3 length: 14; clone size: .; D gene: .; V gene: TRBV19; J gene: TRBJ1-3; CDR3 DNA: TGTGCCAGTATTGATAGTTCGACTGGAAACACCATATATTTT; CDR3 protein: CASIDSSTGNTIYF
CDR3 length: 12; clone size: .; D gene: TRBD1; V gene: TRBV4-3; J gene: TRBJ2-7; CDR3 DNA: TGCGCCAGCAGCCGGACAGGCAGCGAGCAGTACTTC; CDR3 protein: CASSRTGSEQYF
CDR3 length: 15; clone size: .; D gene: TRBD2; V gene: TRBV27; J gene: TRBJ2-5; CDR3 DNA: TGTGCCAGCAGCTCCTATGGGCGGGGGCAAGAGACCCAGTACTTC; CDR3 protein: CASSSYGRGQETQYF
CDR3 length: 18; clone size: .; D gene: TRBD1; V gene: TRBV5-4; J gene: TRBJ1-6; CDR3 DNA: TGTGCCAGCAGCTCCGGGACAGGGGGCAGACTAGGGAATTCACCCCTCCACTTT; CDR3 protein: CASSSGTGGRLGNSPLHF
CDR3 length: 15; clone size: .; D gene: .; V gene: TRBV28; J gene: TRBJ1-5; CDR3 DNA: TGTGCCAGCAGTTTCGAAACTCCTTTCAATCAGCCCCAGCATTTT; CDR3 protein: CASSFETPFNQPQHF
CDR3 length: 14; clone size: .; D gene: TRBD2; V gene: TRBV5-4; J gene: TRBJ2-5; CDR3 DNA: TGTGCCAGCAGTATCTCTAGCGGTAAAGAGACCCAGTACTTC; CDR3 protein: CASSISSGKETQYF
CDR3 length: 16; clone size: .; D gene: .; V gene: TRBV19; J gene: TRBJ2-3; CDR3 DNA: TGTGCCAGTAGTTTCAGGACAGACATCCTCACAGATACGCAGTATTTT; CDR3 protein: CASSFRTDILTDTQYF
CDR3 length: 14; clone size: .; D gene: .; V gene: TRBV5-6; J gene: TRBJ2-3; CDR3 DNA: TGTGCCAGCAGCCTACTGGACTGGCGGGATACGCAGTATTTT; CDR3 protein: CASSLLDWRDTQYF
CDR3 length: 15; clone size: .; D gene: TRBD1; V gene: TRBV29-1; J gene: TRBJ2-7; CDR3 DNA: TGCAGCGTCGCCCCTCGGGACAGGGGAGCCTACGAGCAGTACTTC; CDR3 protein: CSVAPRDRGAYEQYF
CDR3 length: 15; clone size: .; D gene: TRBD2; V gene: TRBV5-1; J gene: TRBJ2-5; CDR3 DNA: TGCGCCAGCAGCTTTAGCGGGGGGTCTTTAGAGACCCAGTACTTC; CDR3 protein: CASSFSGGSLETQYF
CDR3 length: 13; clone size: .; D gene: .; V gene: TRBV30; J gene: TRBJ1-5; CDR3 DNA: TGTGCCTCTTCAGGGGATGGCAATCAGCCCCAGCATTTT; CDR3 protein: CASSGDGNQPQHF
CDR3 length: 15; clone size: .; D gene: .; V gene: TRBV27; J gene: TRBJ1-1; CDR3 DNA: TGTGCCAGCAGTCCACAGACGCCAATGAACACTGAAGCTTTCTTT; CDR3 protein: CASSPQTPMNTEAFF
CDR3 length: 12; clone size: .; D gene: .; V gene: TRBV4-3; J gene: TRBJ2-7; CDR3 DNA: TGCGCCAGCAGCCCTCGAGGGGACAAGGGGTACTTC; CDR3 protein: CASSPRGDKGYF